This TCR beta chain was sequenced in a study of post-analysis software for immune sequencing data. Unique molecular identifiers were carried by the TCR beta cDNA libraries. TCRdb reprocessed the PCR reads with MiXCR, giving one entry per CDR3 protein. This sample has about 770,000 distinct CDR3 sequences, with roughly 46% found just once. Study-wide findings and caveats: Elevated frequency relative to controls characterized 4 or 5 TRBV segments in patients, TRBV5-6, TRBV5-1 and TRBV20-1 among them.

V lost 5 bases and J lost 0; bases outside the gene matches: 1. The CDR3 contains 14 residues. This clonotype turned up a few times. Its target is not known. The sequenced sample was blood. The receptor was isolated from a girl under 18 with multiple sclerosis. The chain joins TRBV12-3 or TRBV12-4 to TRBJ2-3; 8 bases are shared with TRBD2. CDR3 loop: CASSTSGSTDTQYF. CDR3 nucleotides: TGTGCCAGCAGTACTAGCGGCAGCACAGATACGCAGTATTTT.